A single sample gave rise to the 28 T cell receptor beta chains below, sequenced in a study of shared clonotypes between healthy human individuals. Generated by immunoSEQ multiplex PCR, the TCRdb table keeps only in-frame clones and is missing some. The table includes over 2,000,000 clones, 90% to 95% detected once. CD45RO-negative cells were positively selected for CCR7, leaving out terminally differentiated effector memory CD45RA+ cells. Input material: naive CD8+ T cells from PBMCs. The receptors derive from a man between 18 and 35 years old in good health. Some clones in this sample may be carry-over from other donors' samples.

The chain joins TRBV4-2 to TRBJ1-1; D is unresolved. Per germline, CDR1 LGHNA and CDR2 YNFKEQ. The V gene lost 2 bases and the J gene lost 11 bases, with 15 bases spanning the gap. The CDR3 is 13 residues long. For the CDR3, the DNA is TGTGCCAGCAGCCAAAGCGGGAAGGGAAGGGCTTTCTTT. Its protein is CASSQSGKGRAFF.

The genes are TRBV9 and TRBJ2-7; TRBD2 matches at 9 bases. The CDR3 is made up of 15 amino acids. Trimming removed 2 bases from V and 5 bases from J; junction bases left unmatched: 8. Germline V gives CDR1 SGDLS, CDR2 YYNGEE. This chain's CDR3 is CASSVMGSGSHEQYF. The CDR3 DNA reads as TGTGCCAGCAGCGTGATGGGTAGCGGGAGCCACGAGCAGTACTTC.

The chain is built from TRBV28 and TRBJ1-1; 7 positions agree with TRBD1. This CDR3 region has 15 residues. The V gene's germline CDR1 is MDHEN and CDR2 SYDVKM. V lost 5 bases, J lost 3 bases, and 9 bases stayed unmatched. DNA for the CDR3: TGTGCCAGCAGTACCTACAGGGGCGAGGACACTGAAGCTTTCTTT. Protein: CASSTYRGEDTEAFF.

The V call is TRBV7-8, the J call TRBJ2-7; TRBD2 agrees at 10 bases. The germline V gene encodes CDR1 SGHVS and CDR2 FQNEAQ. J lost 3 bases, V lost 5 bases, and 13 bases had no gene match. The CDR3 consists of 17 residues. CDR3 DNA sequence: TGTGCCAGCAGCCGACCAGGTGCTAGCGGGAGTATCTACGAGCAGTACTTC. This encodes CASSRPGASGSIYEQYF. The entire variable domain, with the rest obtained from reference TRBV7-8 and TRBJ2-7, is as follows: GAGVSQSPRYKVAKRGQDVALRCDPISGHVSLFWYQQALGQGPEFLTYFQNEAQLDKSGLPSDRFFAERPEGSVSTLKIQRTQQEDSAVYLCASSRPGASGSIYEQYFGPGTRLTVT.

The chain combines TRBV19 with TRBJ2-7; 9 bases match TRBD1. Germline CDR1 LNHDA, CDR2 SQIVND (reference sequence). V gave up 11 bases and J gave up 2 bases; unmatched junction bases: 4. The CDR3 covers 12 residues. The CDR3 DNA is TGTGCCGTCCGGGACAGGGCCTACGAGCAGTACTTC. It is translated as CAVRDRAYEQYF.

The gene calls are TRBV7-9 and TRBJ2-1; a weak D match, TRBD2 (6 bases). The CDR3 has 15 residues. Trimming took off 4 bases at V and 0 bases at J, with 10 bases between the two ends. Per germline, CDR1 SEHNR and CDR2 FQNEAQ (reference sequence). DNA of the CDR3: TGTGCCAGCAGCTGGGACTCGAGCTCCTACAATGAGCAGTTCTTC. Translation gives CASSWDSSSYNEQFF.

The chain has TRBV7-9 and TRBJ2-7, with no clear D. This CDR3 has 14 amino acids. Germline CDR1 is SEHNR and CDR2 is FQNEAQ (reference sequence). V was clipped by 1 base and J by 5 bases, with 12 bases between them. CDR3 in DNA: TGTGCCAGCAGCTTAGGACCGGTTCTAGACGAGCAGTACTTC. Its protein product is CASSLGPVLDEQYF.

The chain combines TRBV15 with TRBJ2-3, with 12 bases that match TRBD1. Germline CDR1 reads LNHNV; CDR2 reads YYDKDF (reference sequence). J was trimmed by 5 bases and V by 4 bases; bases with no gene match: 7. This CDR3 spans 16 amino acids. CDR3 amino acids: CATSIPGQGAGDTQYF. CDR3 in DNA: TGTGCCACCAGCATACCGGGACAGGGGGCCGGAGATACGCAGTATTTT.

This chain uses TRBV7-9 with TRBJ2-4; D is undetermined. The CDR3 covers 17 residues. From germline, CDR1 is SEHNR and CDR2 FQNEAQ (reference sequence). The V and J ends lost 3 bases and 1 base respectively, with 16 bases between them. CDR3 sequence reads: CASSFLATDPAKNIQYF. The CDR3, as DNA: TGTGCCAGCAGCTTCCTGGCCACGGATCCGGCCAAAAACATTCAGTACTTC. The variable domain in full, completed from reference TRBV7-9 and TRBJ2-4, reads DTGVSQNPRHKITKRGQNVTFRCDPISEHNRLYWYRQTLGQGPEFLTYFQNEAQLEKSRLLSDRFSAERPKGSFSTLEIQRTEQGDSAMYLCASSFLATDPAKNIQYFGAGTRLSVL.

The chain joins TRBV30 to TRBJ1-1; D is unclear. This CDR3 contains 14 residues. Germline V gene data show CDR1 as GTSNPN and CDR2 as SVGIG (reference sequence). V gave up 5 bases and J gave up 4 bases, with 17 bases separating them. CDR3: CAWGIPGEATEAFF. The CDR3 DNA sequence: TGTGCCTGGGGGATCCCTGGGGAGGCCACTGAAGCTTTCTTT.

The J gene is TRBJ2-7, the V gene TRBV5-5; tentatively, D is TRBD2 (5 bases). The germline V gene encodes CDR1 SGHKS and CDR2 YYEKEE (reference sequence). The CDR3 is made up of 13 amino acids. The germline V and J ends were trimmed by 4 bases and 4 bases, with 12 bases remaining between them. The CDR3 coding sequence is TGTGCCAGCAGCACTAGACCGTATTACGAGCAGTACTTC. It translates to CASSTRPYYEQYF.

A remark on this clone: Other DNA sequences in the sample encode the same CDR3. The chain couples TRBV7-8 to TRBJ1-1; TRBD1 is a possible D gene (5 bases). Trimming stripped 4 bases from V and 0 bases from J, with 6 bases between. This CDR3 spans 13 amino acids. Germline-derived CDR1 and CDR2 are SGHVS and FQNEAQ. The CDR3 DNA sequence: TGTGCCAGCAGCTCGACAGTGAACACTGAAGCTTTCTTT. Translated, it gives CASSSTVNTEAFF.

Comment on this clone: This same CDR3 is encoded by further DNA sequences in the sample. V usage is TRBV11-3 and J usage is TRBJ1-1; TRBD1 might be the D (5 bases). This CDR3 is 13 amino acids long. The V end was cut by 5 bases, the J end by 1 base, with 8 bases between. Germline V gene data show CDR1 as SGHNT and CDR2 as YENEEA. The DNA for the CDR3 is TGTGCCAGCAGCCTTGACAGGAACACTGAAGCTTTCTTT. Translating it yields CASSLDRNTEAFF.

V usage is TRBV6-1 and J usage is TRBJ2-7; 12 nucleotides match TRBD2. With V trimmed by 6 bases and J by 2 bases, 5 bases remained unmatched. CDR1 MNHNS and CDR2 SASEGT come from the germline V gene. The CDR3 is 15 amino acids. The CDR3 reads CASSLAGGPPYEQYF. The DNA for the CDR3 is TGTGCCAGCAGCCTAGCGGGAGGGCCTCCCTACGAGCAGTACTTC.

This chain connects TRBV29-1 to TRBJ2-3, with D unclear. This CDR3 has 16 residues. Trimming stripped 1 base from V and 2 bases from J, with 16 bases between. In germline, CDR1 is SQVTM, CDR2 ANQGSEA. The CDR3: CSVEGGRIPFTDTQYF. The CDR3 DNA reads TGCAGCGTTGAAGGGGGAAGGATCCCCTTCACAGATACGCAGTATTTT.

For this clone: The same CDR3 can be traced to other DNA sequences in this sample. The chain is built from TRBV27 and TRBJ1-5; D is unclear. CDR1 and CDR2 from the germline V gene are MNHEY and SMNVEV (reference sequence). The CDR3 is made up of 15 amino acids. The V end was cut by 0 bases, the J end by 0 bases, with 6 bases between. In DNA, the CDR3 is TGTGCCAGCAGTTTATCCCCATATAGCAATCAGCCCCAGCATTTT. It encodes CASSLSPYSNQPQHF.

The chain links TRBV4-1 to TRBJ1-3; unclear D gene. This CDR3 contains 17 residues. V lost 3 bases and J lost 4, with 19 bases in between. Germline V CDR1 and CDR2: MGHRA, YSYEKL. The CDR3 reads CASSQEDISSSGNTIYF. CDR3 nucleotides: TGCGCCAGCAGCCAGGAAGATATTAGCAGTTCAGGAAACACCATATATTTT.

The rearrangement uses TRBV7-9 and TRBJ2-7; TRBD2 matches at 11 bases. Per the germline V gene, CDR1 is SEHNR and CDR2 is FQNEAQ (reference sequence). The CDR3 is 15 amino acids. V lost 6 bases, J lost 4 bases, and 8 bases stayed unmatched. The CDR3 region is CASSSKASGGYEQYF. The CDR3 nucleotides are TGTGCCAGCAGTTCTAAAGCTAGCGGGGGGTACGAGCAGTACTTC.

This clone was recorded once. J is TRBJ2-7 and V is TRBV28; D not resolved. Germline CDR1 reads MDHEN; CDR2 reads SYDVKM. The length of the CDR3 is 11 residues. V dropped 5 bases and J dropped 6 bases, with 8 bases sitting between them. CDR3 bases: TGTGCCAGCAGTCCCCTAGTCGAGCAGTACTTC. Amino acids: CASSPLVEQYF. The full variable domain, with the rest looked up from reference TRBV28 and TRBJ2-7, is DVKVTQSSRYLVKRTGEKVFLECVQDMDHENMFWYRQDPGLGLRLIYFSYDVKMKEKGDIPEGYSVSREKKERFSLILESASTNQTSMYLCASSPLVEQYFGPGTRLTVT.

The CDR3 bases are TGTGCCAGCACCAAACCGAGATTCATGTACCAAGAGACCCAGTACTTC. This codes for CASTKPRFMYQETQYF. The chain links TRBV27 to TRBJ2-5, with no clear D. Trimming cost V 7 bases and J 0 bases, with 18 bases left between them. The germline gives CDR1 MNHEY, CDR2 SMNVEV (reference sequence). CDR3 length: 16 amino acids.

V usage is TRBV5-6 and J usage is TRBJ2-3; TRBD1 agrees at 10 bases. The CDR3 is 18 amino acids. V lost 0 bases to trimming and J lost 2 bases; unmatched junction nucleotides: 9. Germline V gene data show CDR1 as SGHDT and CDR2 as YYEEEE. CDR3: CASSLDRGTGVYTDTQYF. CDR3 sequence (DNA): TGTGCCAGCAGCTTGGACAGAGGGACAGGGGTTTACACAGATACGCAGTATTTT.

The rearrangement uses TRBV11-2 and TRBJ2-7, with TRBD2 matching over 9 bases. CDR3 size: 17 residues. Germline V gives CDR1 SGHAT, CDR2 FQNNGV. Unmatched junction bases numbered 13, after V lost 1 base and J lost 6 bases. The CDR3 DNA sequence: TGTGCCAGCAGCTTAGTGGCGGGAGGGGAGCTGGCCGGCGAGCAGTACTTC. Translation: CASSLVAGGELAGEQYF.

V gene TRBV9 combines with J gene TRBJ2-1; D may be TRBD1 (6 bases). This CDR3 comprises 17 residues. Germline CDR1 SGDLS, CDR2 YYNGEE. V gave up 0 bases and J gave up 0 bases, with 13 bases separating them. CDR3 protein: CASSVAVGASSYNEQFF. In DNA, the CDR3 is TGTGCCAGCAGCGTAGCGGTGGGGGCAAGCTCCTACAATGAGCAGTTCTTC.

V gene TRBV7-2 combines with J gene TRBJ2-2, with D possibly matching TRBD2 (6 bases). Per germline, CDR1 SGHTA and CDR2 FQGNSA. Between the trimmed V and J ends, which lost 0 bases and 5 bases, there was a span of 13 bases. The CDR3 covers 16 residues. The CDR3 here is CASSLALGGETGELFF. The DNA for the CDR3 is TGTGCCAGCAGCTTAGCGCTGGGCGGGGAGACCGGGGAGCTGTTTTTT.

The J gene is TRBJ2-7, the V gene TRBV9; TRBD1 agrees at 8 bases. CDR3 length equals 16 residues. Germline CDR1 and CDR2: SGDLS and YYNGEE. V shed 4 bases and J 2 bases; nucleotides not matched to a gene: 11. The CDR3 DNA reads as TGTGCCAGCAGCCCCAGGACAGGGACCCTTCCCTACGAGCAGTACTTC. This encodes CASSPRTGTLPYEQYF. Using reference TRBV9 and TRBJ2-7 for the parts outside the CDR3, the full variable domain is DSGVTQTPKHLITATGQRVTLRCSPRSGDLSVYWYQQSLDQGLQFLIQYYNGEERAKGNILERFSAQQFPDLHSELNLSSLELGDSALYFCASSPRTGTLPYEQYFGPGTRLTVT.

The chain combines TRBV14 with TRBJ2-7; D gene unclear. Trimming took off 4 bases at V and 8 bases at J, with 15 bases between the two ends. Germline V gene lookup returns CDR1 SGHDN and CDR2 FVKESK. The CDR3 consists of 13 residues. CDR3 loop: CASSLRTFPKQYF. CDR3 DNA sequence: TGTGCCAGCAGCCTTAGGACCTTTCCAAAGCAGTACTTC. Full variable domain (remainder filled in from reference TRBV14 and TRBJ2-7): EAGVTQFPSHSVIEKGQTVTLRCDPISGHDNLYWYRRVMGKEIKFLLHFVKESKQDESGMPNNRFLAERTGGTYSTLKVQPAELEDSGVYFCASSLRTFPKQYFGPGTRLTVT.

The V and J genes are TRBV5-5 and TRBJ2-7; D is possibly TRBD1 (7 bases). V gave up 0 bases and J gave up 1 base, with 11 bases separating them. The CDR3 has 15 amino acids. Looked up from germline, CDR1 is SGHKS and CDR2 is YYEKEE (reference sequence). This CDR3 reads CASSLEAGGSYEQYF. CDR3 DNA: TGTGCCAGCAGCTTGGAGGCAGGGGGGTCCTACGAGCAGTACTTC.

The rearrangement uses TRBV7-6 and TRBJ2-5; maybe TRBD2 (5 bases). This CDR3 has 16 residues. The germline V gene has CDR1 SGHVS and CDR2 FNYEAQ. V was pared by 5 bases and J by 1 base, with 17 bases between. The CDR3 region has the DNA TGTGCCAGCAGCCTAGTTGGGAGAAACCCCCAAGAGACCCAGTACTTC. Protein: CASSLVGRNPQETQYF.